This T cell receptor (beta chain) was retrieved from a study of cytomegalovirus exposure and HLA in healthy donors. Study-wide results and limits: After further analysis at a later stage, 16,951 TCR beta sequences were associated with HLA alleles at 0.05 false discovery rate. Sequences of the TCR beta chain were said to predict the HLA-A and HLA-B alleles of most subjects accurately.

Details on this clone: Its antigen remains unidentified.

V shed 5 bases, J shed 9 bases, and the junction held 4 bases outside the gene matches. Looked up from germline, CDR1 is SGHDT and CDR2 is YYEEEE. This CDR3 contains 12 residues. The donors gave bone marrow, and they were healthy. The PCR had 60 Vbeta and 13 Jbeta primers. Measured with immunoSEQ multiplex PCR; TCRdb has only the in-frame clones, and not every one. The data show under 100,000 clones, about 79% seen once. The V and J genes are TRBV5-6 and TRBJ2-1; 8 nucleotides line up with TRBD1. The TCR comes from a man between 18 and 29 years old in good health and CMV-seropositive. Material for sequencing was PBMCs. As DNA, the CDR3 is TGTGCCAGCAGGGACAGGGAGACTGAGCAGTTCTTC. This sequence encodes CASRDRETEQFF.